This TCR beta chain was found in a study of blood T cell repertoires in COVID-19. Study summary: There were acute and convalescent COVID-19 samples, and they came from the United States, Italy and Spain.

Across 24 US areas, participants ranged in age from about 18 to 89 years. The junction had 5 bases not matched to a gene; V was cut back by 1 base and J by 2 bases. CDR1 SGHNT and CDR2 YYREEE come from the germline V gene (reference sequence). The CDR3 consists of 15 residues. Method: immunoSEQ multiplex PCR; TCRdb's copy keeps in-frame clones and lacks some. The data contain over 120,000 clones, about 86% of them seen just once; the ten biggest clones take up 9.2%. The origin of this receptor is a man aged 50 to 60 who had recovered from COVID-19. This chain joins TRBV5-4 and TRBJ1-2; 7 bases match TRBD1. Sequenced sample: PBMCs or T cells enriched from blood (not recorded which). The CDR3: CASSLLQGTNYGYTF. DNA of the CDR3: TGTGCCAGCAGCTTGTTACAGGGGACCAACTATGGCTACACCTTC.